One and the same sample provided the 16 T cell receptor beta chains below, sequenced in a study of Graves' ophthalmopathy and Graves' hyperthyroidism (dated by TCRdb to 2016 to 2019). The instrument was an Illumina HiSeq 2000. For repertoire sequencing, the TCR beta CDR3 regions were amplified from RNA transcripts. The first round of RT-PCR was done with HTBI primers and the Qiagen OneStep RT-PCR kit, and was followed by a second round of multiplex PCR, then size selection and purification. TCRdb reprocessed the public reads (quality trimming at Q25 with fastp, clone calling with MiXCR) and kept in-frame beta chains. Identical CDR3 protein sequences are pooled into one entry, listed with their most common genes and DNA. The sample contains fewer than 400,000 distinct CDR3 sequences, roughly 18% of them found a single time. The top ten clonotypes cover around 1.6% of the sample. Sequencing used peripheral blood. These receptors were obtained from a woman aged 18-29 years with Graves' ophthalmopathy. Donor details come from another sample of the same person, matched by shared clones.

This clonotype has at least ten counts. V usage is TRBV27 and J usage is TRBJ1-1; D is uncertain. The germline CDR1 and CDR2 sequences are MNHEY and SMNVEV (reference sequence). This CDR3 spans 13 amino acids. V lost 6 bases and J 1 base, leaving 9 bases between the germline ends. CDR3 residues: CASSQRRNTEAFF. The CDR3 DNA sequence: TGTGCCAGCAGCCAGAGACGGAACACTGAAGCTTTCTTT.

This clonotype has a single count. The chain carries TRBV28 and TRBJ1-1; the match to TRBD1 covers 10 bases. V lost 4 bases, J lost 10 bases, and 12 bases stayed unmatched. The CDR3 is 15 residues long. In germline, CDR1 is MDHEN, CDR2 SYDVKM. The CDR3 reads CASSSYGQGVGGAFF. Here the CDR3 DNA reads TGTGCCAGCAGTTCCTACGGACAGGGGGTGGGGGGAGCTTTCTTT.

The V gene is TRBV12-3 or TRBV12-4, the J gene TRBJ2-7; no clear D. The germline V and J ends were trimmed by 6 bases and 3 bases, with 12 bases remaining between them. The CDR3 is 13 residues long. The CDR3 DNA is TGTGCCAGCAGCTTTATGGCGAGCTACGAGCAGTACTTC. This codes for CASSFMASYEQYF.

This clonotype has at least ten counts. DNA for the CDR3: TGTGCCAGCAGCTTGGCCGGGGAGGATGAAGCTTTCTTT. It specifies CASSLAGEDEAFF. The genes are TRBV5-6 and TRBJ1-1; D unresolved. CDR1 and CDR2 from the germline V gene are SGHDT and YYEEEE. Trimming cost V 0 bases and J 7 bases, with 10 bases left between them. The CDR3 has 13 amino acids.

This clonotype was counted many times. The CDR3 DNA is TGTGCCAGCAGTGGGACAGGGCACACCGGGGAGCTGTTTTTT. The encoded protein is CASSGTGHTGELFF. The chain employs TRBV6-2 or TRBV6-3 and TRBJ2-2, with 9 nucleotides matching TRBD1. There are 14 residues in the CDR3. V lost 5 bases and J lost 3; bases outside the gene matches: 1. In germline, CDR1 is MNHEY, CDR2 SVGEGT.

This clonotype was detected ten times or more. The V call is TRBV4-3, the J call TRBJ1-1; D not certain. The CDR3 runs to 16 residues. Germline V lookup: CDR1 LGHNA, CDR2 YSLEER. Deletions cut 0 bases from V and 0 bases from J, with 11 bases between. The CDR3, as DNA: TGCGCCAGCAGCCAAGACCCCCCCAGGATGAACACTGAAGCTTTCTTT. Its translation is CASSQDPPRMNTEAFF.

This clonotype was counted many times. At one end the junction does not follow the germline gene, possibly because of a read error. This chain connects TRBV6-5 to TRBJ1-3; no firm D call. Per the germline V gene, CDR1 is MNHEY and CDR2 is SVGAGI. CDR3 size: 14 residues. Here the CDR3 reads CASSFPSEGSTIYF. For the CDR3, the DNA is TGTGCCAGCAGTTTCCCATCCGAGGGAAGCACCATATATTTT.

The chain couples TRBV6-1 to TRBJ2-2; 12 nucleotides align to TRBD2. CDR1 is MNHNS and CDR2 is SASEGT in the germline V gene. The length of the CDR3 is 15 residues. Germline trimming cut 6 bases from V and 7 bases from J; bases unmatched to any gene: 6. The CDR3 DNA reads TGTGCCAGCAGCGATATGGGACTAGCGGGCGGGGAGCTGTTTTTT. This encodes CASSDMGLAGGELFF.

This clonotype occurred many times. V gene TRBV7-9 combines with J gene TRBJ1-1; D might be TRBD1 (5 bases). V was pared by 5 bases and J by 2 bases, with 12 bases between. CDR3 size: 14 residues. The germline V gene encodes CDR1 SEHNR and CDR2 FQNEAQ (reference sequence). In DNA form, the CDR3 reads TGTGCCAGCAGCGAGATCCGGGACAACACTGAAGCTTTCTTT. Residues: CASSEIRDNTEAFF.

This clonotype was seen at least ten times. V usage is TRBV12-3 or TRBV12-4 and J usage is TRBJ2-7; D assignment may be TRBD1 or TRBD2 (5 bases each). The CDR3 runs 13 residues. Trimming removed 4 bases from V and 5 bases from J, with 12 bases in between. The CDR3 DNA reads as TGTGCCAGCAGTTCGGGACGGATACACGAGCAGTACTTC. This gives the protein CASSSGRIHEQYF.

This clonotype came up many times. The chain is built from TRBV2 and TRBJ1-1; D not certain. CDR3 length equals 13 residues. Germline CDR1 and CDR2: SNHLY and FYNNEI. Trimming took off 7 bases at V and 3 bases at J, with 12 bases between the two ends. CDR3 amino acids: CASITMGDTEAFF. The DNA of the CDR3 is TGTGCCAGCATTACCATGGGTGACACTGAAGCTTTCTTT.

The J gene is TRBJ2-7, the V gene TRBV6-1; TRBD1 matches at 10 bases. The germline V gene encodes CDR1 MNHNS and CDR2 SASEGT. Trimming cost V 6 bases and J 5 bases; bases outside gene matches: 10. The CDR3 is made up of 15 amino acids. CDR3 bases: TGTGCCAGCAGACCTGACAGGGGGCCGAGGCACGAGCAGTACTTC. This encodes CASRPDRGPRHEQYF.

This clonotype appeared many times. The chain couples TRBV20-1 to TRBJ1-5; D gene unclear. This CDR3 has 13 amino acids. V dropped 2 bases and J dropped 2 bases, with 7 bases sitting between them. Germline assignment: CDR1 DFQATT and CDR2 SNEGSKA (reference sequence). The CDR3: CSARTEGNQPQHF. The CDR3 DNA is TGCAGTGCTAGAACGGAGGGCAATCAGCCCCAGCATTTT.

This rearrangement joins TRBV15 to TRBJ2-7; D unresolved. Germline loops: CDR1 LNHNV, CDR2 YYDKDF (reference sequence). This CDR3 is 12 amino acids long. The V end lost 2 bases, the J end lost 6 bases, and 8 bases lay between the germline ends. CDR3 nucleotides: TGTGCCACCAGCAGACTAATCGGCGAGCAGTACTTC. It codes for CATSRLIGEQYF.

There are many counts of this clonotype. The rearrangement uses TRBV11-3 and TRBJ1-3, with 9 bases that match TRBD1. CDR1 is SGHNT, CDR2 YENEEA, per germline. This CDR3 has 16 amino acids. The V segment lost 1 base and the J segment 3 bases; nucleotides outside the gene matches: 4. The CDR3 here is CASSLGDREYGNTIYF. The DNA for the CDR3 is TGTGCCAGCAGCTTAGGGGACAGGGAATATGGAAACACCATATATTTT. The full variable domain, completed using reference TRBV11-3 and TRBJ1-3, is EAGVVQSPRYKIIEKKQPVAFWCNPISGHNTLYWYLQNLGQGPELLIRYENEEAVDDSQLPKDRFSAERLKGVDSTLKIQPAELGDSAVYLCASSLGDREYGNTIYFGEGSWLTVV.

This clonotype was counted at least ten times. V usage is TRBV11-2 and J usage is TRBJ2-7; tentatively, D is TRBD2 (5 bases). V was trimmed by 2 bases and J by 0 bases, leaving 17 bases between them. The CDR3 is made up of 17 amino acids. Per germline, CDR1 SGHAT and CDR2 FQNNGV. CDR3: CASSLRWSSVGSYEQYF. The CDR3 DNA sequence: TGTGCCAGCAGCTTAAGATGGAGTAGCGTGGGCTCCTACGAGCAGTACTTC.